Shown below are 14 T cell receptor beta chains from a single sample sequenced in a study of blood T cell repertoires in COVID-19. Generated by immunoSEQ multiplex PCR, the TCRdb table keeps only in-frame clones and is missing some. The sample has some 130,000 clones; more than 70% are singletons. The sample consisted of peripheral blood. These receptor sequences come from a man aged 65-85 years with acute or convalescent COVID-19.

This chain uses TRBV2 with TRBJ2-1; TRBD1 matches 7 bases. After removal of 7 bases from V and 15 bases from J, the junction contained 15 bases not matched to a gene. This CDR3 contains 13 residues. Germline values: CDR1 SNHLY, CDR2 FYNNEI. CDR3 bases: TGTGCCAGCACTATTGGAAGGGGGCCCGGCAGGTTCTTC. Amino acids: CASTIGRGPGRFF.

The V and J genes are TRBV6-6 and TRBJ2-2, with TRBD1 matching 7 bases. The germline V gene has CDR1 MNHNY and CDR2 SVGAGI (reference sequence). The CDR3 sequence is 15 residues long. Germline trimming cut 6 bases from V and 4 bases from J; bases unmatched to any gene: 8. CDR3 sequence reads: CASSTGQVVTGELFF. As DNA, the CDR3 is TGTGCCAGCAGCACAGGACAGGTGGTCACCGGGGAGCTGTTTTTT.

This clone has more than one count but fewer than ten. V and J are TRBV29-1 and TRBJ1-2, with TRBD1 matching 9 bases. Germline loops: CDR1 SQVTM, CDR2 ANQGSEA. The J segment lost 4 bases and the V segment lost 7 bases, leaving 10 bases of the junction unmatched. The CDR3 is 14 residues long. Here the CDR3 reads CSAADRGGFYGYTF. CDR3 DNA: TGCAGCGCCGCGGACAGGGGTGGTTTCTATGGCTACACCTTC.

The rearrangement joins TRBV19 to TRBJ1-6, with 8 positions matching TRBD1. Germline CDR1 and CDR2: LNHDA and SQIVND (reference sequence). The CDR3 covers 16 residues. The junction had 9 bases not matched to a gene; V was cut back by 1 base and J by 10 bases. This CDR3 is CASSIVPGQGGSPLHF. CDR3 coding DNA: TGTGCCAGTAGTATAGTACCCGGACAGGGCGGATCACCCCTCCACTTT.

The chain has TRBV10-3 and TRBJ2-2; a weak D match, TRBD1 (6 bases). CDR1 ENHRY and CDR2 SYGVKD come from the germline V gene. Trimming pared 0 bases from V and 4 bases from J, leaving 12 bases between. The CDR3 is 16 residues long. The CDR3 coding sequence is TGTGCCATCAGTGAGTCCAGGGGCACGGTCACCGGGGAGCTGTTTTTT. Amino acids: CAISESRGTVTGELFF.

This clone showed up just once. V is TRBV4-2 and J is TRBJ2-3; perhaps TRBD2 as D (5 bases). The CDR3 sequence is 14 residues long. With 1 base removed from V and 9 bases from J, the gap between germline ends came to 14 bases. Germline-derived CDR1 and CDR2 are LGHNA and YNFKEQ. The CDR3 loop is CASSQGGEGATQYF. CDR3 in DNA: TGTGCCAGCAGCCAAGGTGGCGAGGGAGCGACGCAGTATTTT.

The J gene is TRBJ2-3, the V gene TRBV28; 7 positions match TRBD2. The CDR3 extends over 14 amino acids. J lost 4 bases, V lost 6 bases, and 7 bases had no gene match. From germline, CDR1 is MDHEN and CDR2 SYDVKM. CDR3 in amino acids: CASRGRARADTQYF. The CDR3 bases are TGTGCCAGCAGGGGGAGGGCCCGGGCAGATACGCAGTATTTT.

This clone has just a few counts. The chain carries TRBV21-1 and TRBJ1-6; TRBD1 was called by the table and not checked on the DNA. TRBV21-1 is classified as a pseudogene. The CDR3 runs to 17 residues. The CDR3 nucleotides are TGTGCCAGCAGCACCCAAGAGTCCAGGGGTTCTAATTCACCCCTCCACTTT. As protein: CASSTQESRGSNSPLHF.

The gene calls are TRBV9 and TRBJ1-1, with TRBD1 matching over 7 bases. This CDR3 contains 15 residues. V shed 2 bases, J shed 1 base, and the junction held 5 bases outside the gene matches. CDR1 SGDLS and CDR2 YYNGEE come from the germline V gene. The CDR3 DNA reads TGTGCCAGCAGCGTCCCGACAGGGAGGAACACTGAAGCTTTCTTT. Its translation is CASSVPTGRNTEAFF.

The chain employs TRBV3-1 (or the pseudogene TRBV3-2) and TRBJ2-5; 10 nucleotides line up with TRBD2. V gave up 5 bases and J gave up 2 bases; unmatched junction bases: 8. The germline V gene encodes CDR1 LGHDT and CDR2 YNNKEL (reference sequence). This CDR3 is 16 amino acids long. The CDR3 loop is CASSAAYSGGQETQYF. The CDR3 DNA reads as TGTGCCAGCAGCGCCGCTTATAGCGGGGGGCAAGAGACCCAGTACTTC.

This rearrangement joins TRBV10-3 to TRBJ2-7; TRBD1 matches 9 bases. The ends lost 10 bases at V and 12 bases at J; junction bases unmatched: 16. Germline V gene data show CDR1 as ENHRY and CDR2 as SYGVKD. This CDR3 region has 13 residues. The CDR3 protein is CATVPGQGERTYF. In DNA form, the CDR3 reads TGTGCCACCGTCCCGGGACAGGGAGAGAGGACGTACTTC.

This clone was seen just once. V and J are TRBV5-4 and TRBJ2-3, with 11 bases that match TRBD2. The CDR3 has 20 residues. CDR1 and CDR2 from the germline V gene are SGHNT and YYREEE (reference sequence). After removal of 4 bases from V and 1 base from J, the junction contained 17 bases not matched to a gene. The CDR3 DNA reads as TGTGCCAGCAGCCCTTGGGCCGGGTTAGCGGGGGGGCCCGGCACAGATACGCAGTATTTT. Translation: CASSPWAGLAGGPGTDTQYF. Combining the CDR3 with reference TRBV5-4 and TRBJ2-3 gives the whole variable domain ETGVTQSPTHLIKTRGQQVTLRCSSQSGHNTVSWYQQALGQGPQFIFQYYREEENGRGNFPPRFSGLQFPNYSSELNVNALELDDSALYLCASSPWAGLAGGPGTDTQYFGPGTRLTVL.

This clone was seen once. The rearrangement uses TRBV7-8 and TRBJ1-1; D gene ambiguous. V was shortened by 3 bases and J by 6 bases, with 8 bases between the two germline ends. The length of the CDR3 is 12 residues. Looked up from germline, CDR1 is SGHVS and CDR2 is FQNEAQ. CDR3 residues: CASSLEFSEAFF. In DNA form, the CDR3 reads TGTGCCAGCAGCTTGGAGTTTTCTGAAGCTTTCTTT.

This chain uses TRBV9 with TRBJ2-1; weak D call: TRBD1 (6 bases). CDR3 size: 16 residues. Germline CDR1 and CDR2: SGDLS and YYNGEE. V was pared by 0 bases and J by 6 bases, with 16 bases between. CDR3 protein: CASSVAQGNSGNEQFF. CDR3 bases: TGTGCCAGCAGCGTAGCTCAGGGGAACAGCGGCAATGAGCAGTTCTTC.